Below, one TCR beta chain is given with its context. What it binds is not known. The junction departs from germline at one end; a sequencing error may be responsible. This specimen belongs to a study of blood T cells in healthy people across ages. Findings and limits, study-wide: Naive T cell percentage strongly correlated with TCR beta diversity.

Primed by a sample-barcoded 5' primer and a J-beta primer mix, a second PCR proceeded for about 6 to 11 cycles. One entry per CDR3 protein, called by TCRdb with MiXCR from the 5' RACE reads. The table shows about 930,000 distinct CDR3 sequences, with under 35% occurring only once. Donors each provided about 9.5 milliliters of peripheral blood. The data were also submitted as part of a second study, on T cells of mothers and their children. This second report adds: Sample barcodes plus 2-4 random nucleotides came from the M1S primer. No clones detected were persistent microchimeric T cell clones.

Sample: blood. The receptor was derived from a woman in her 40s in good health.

The CDR3 DNA reads as TGTGCCAGCGGCTTAATCCAGGGCAATGAAGCTTTCTTT. Protein product: CASGLIQGNEAFF. The chain is built from TRBV11-2 and TRBJ1-1; perhaps TRBD1 as D (5 bases). Looked up from germline, CDR1 is SGHAT and CDR2 is FQNNGV. The CDR3 totals 13 residues.